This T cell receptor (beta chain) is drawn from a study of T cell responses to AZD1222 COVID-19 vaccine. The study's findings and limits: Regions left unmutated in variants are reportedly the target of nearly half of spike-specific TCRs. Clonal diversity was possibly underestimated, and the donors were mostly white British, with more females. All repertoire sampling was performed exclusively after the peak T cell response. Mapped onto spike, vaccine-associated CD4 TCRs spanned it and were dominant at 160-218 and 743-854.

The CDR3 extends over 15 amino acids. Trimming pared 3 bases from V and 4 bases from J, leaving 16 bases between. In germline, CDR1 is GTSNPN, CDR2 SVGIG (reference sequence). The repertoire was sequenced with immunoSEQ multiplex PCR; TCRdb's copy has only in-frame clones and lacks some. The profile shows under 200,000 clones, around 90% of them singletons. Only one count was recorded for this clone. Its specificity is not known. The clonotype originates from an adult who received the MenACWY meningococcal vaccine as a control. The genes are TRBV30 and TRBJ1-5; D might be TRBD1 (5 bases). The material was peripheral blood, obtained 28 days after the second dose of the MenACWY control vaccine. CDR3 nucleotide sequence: TGTGCCTGGAGCTGGGGGAGTGAGACTAATCAGCCCCAGCATTTT. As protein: CAWSWGSETNQPQHF.